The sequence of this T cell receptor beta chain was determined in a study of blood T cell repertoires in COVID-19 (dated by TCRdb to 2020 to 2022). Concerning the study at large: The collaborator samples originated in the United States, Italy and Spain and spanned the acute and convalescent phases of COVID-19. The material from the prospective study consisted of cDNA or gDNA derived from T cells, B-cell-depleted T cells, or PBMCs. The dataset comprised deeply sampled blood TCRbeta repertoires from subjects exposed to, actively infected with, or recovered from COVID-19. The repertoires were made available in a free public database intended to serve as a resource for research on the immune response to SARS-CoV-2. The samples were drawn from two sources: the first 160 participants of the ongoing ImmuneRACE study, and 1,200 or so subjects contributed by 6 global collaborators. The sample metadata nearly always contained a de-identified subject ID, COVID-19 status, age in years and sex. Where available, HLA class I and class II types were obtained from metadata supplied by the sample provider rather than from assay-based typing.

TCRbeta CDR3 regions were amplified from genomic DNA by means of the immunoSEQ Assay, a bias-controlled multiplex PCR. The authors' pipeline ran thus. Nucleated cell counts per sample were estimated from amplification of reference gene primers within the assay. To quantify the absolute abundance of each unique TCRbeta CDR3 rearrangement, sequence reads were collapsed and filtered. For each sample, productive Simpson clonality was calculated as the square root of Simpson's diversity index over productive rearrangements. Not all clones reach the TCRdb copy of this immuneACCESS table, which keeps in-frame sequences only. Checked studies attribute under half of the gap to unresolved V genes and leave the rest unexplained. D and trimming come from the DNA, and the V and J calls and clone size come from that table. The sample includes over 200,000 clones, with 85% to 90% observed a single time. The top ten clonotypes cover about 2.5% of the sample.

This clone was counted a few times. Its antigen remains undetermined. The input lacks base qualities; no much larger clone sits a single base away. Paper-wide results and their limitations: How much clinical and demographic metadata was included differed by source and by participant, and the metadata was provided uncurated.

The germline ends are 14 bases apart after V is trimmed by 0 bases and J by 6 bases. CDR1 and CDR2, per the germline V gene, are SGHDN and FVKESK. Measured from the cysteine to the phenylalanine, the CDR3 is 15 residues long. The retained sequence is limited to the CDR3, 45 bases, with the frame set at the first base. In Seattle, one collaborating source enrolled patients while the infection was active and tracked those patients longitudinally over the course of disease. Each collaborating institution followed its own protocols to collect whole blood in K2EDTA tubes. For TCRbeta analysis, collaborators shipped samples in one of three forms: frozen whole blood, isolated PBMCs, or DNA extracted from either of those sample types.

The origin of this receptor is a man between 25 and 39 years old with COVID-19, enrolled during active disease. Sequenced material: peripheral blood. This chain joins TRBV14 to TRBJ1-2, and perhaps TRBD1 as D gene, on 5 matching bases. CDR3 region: CASSQERGGYNGYTF. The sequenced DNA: TGTGCCAGCAGCCAAGAAAGGGGAGGATACAATGGCTACACCTTC.